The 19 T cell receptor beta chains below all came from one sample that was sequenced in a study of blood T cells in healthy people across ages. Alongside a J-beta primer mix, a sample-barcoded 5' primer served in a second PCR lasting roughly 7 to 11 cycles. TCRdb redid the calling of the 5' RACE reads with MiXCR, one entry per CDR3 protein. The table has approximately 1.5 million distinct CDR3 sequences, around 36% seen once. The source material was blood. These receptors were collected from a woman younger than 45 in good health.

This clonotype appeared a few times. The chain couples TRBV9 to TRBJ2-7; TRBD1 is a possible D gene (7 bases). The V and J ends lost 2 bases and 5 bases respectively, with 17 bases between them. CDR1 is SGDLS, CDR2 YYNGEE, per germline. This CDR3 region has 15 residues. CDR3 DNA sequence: TGTGCCAGCAGCGTCACAGGCAGGGGGGTAAACGAGCAGTACTTC. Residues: CASSVTGRGVNEQYF.

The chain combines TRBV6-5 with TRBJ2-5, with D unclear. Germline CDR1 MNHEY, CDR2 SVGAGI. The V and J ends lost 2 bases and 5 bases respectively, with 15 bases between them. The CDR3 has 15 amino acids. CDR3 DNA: TGTGCCAGCAGTTACGACGGAGACCTACAGGAGACCCAGTACTTC. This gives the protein CASSYDGDLQETQYF.

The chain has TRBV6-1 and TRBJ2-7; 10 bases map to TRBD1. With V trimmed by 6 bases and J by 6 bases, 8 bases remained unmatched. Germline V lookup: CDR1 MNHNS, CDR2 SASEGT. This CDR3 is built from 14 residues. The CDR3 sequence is CASRKETGGSEQYF. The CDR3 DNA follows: TGTGCCAGCAGGAAGGAGACAGGGGGCTCCGAGCAGTACTTC.

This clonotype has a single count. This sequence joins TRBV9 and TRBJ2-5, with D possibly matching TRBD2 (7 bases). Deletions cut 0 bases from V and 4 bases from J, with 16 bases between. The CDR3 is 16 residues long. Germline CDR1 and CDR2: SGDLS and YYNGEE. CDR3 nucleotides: TGTGCCAGCAGCGTAGGAGGGGGAGGGGGGAGAGAGACCCAGTACTTC. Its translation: CASSVGGGGGRETQYF.

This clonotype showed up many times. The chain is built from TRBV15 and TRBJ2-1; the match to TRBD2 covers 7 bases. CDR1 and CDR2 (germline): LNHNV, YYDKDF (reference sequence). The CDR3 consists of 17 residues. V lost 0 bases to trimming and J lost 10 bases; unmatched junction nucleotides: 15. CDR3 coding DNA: TGTGCCACCAGCAGAGATATTGGGCTAGCGGTAGAGGCGGAGCAGTTCTTC. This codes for CATSRDIGLAVEAEQFF.

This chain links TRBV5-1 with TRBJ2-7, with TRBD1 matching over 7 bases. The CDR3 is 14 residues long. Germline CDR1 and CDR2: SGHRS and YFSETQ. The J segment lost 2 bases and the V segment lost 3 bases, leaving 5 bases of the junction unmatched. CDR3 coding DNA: TGCGCCAGCAGCTGGGGGACAGTCGCCTACGAGCAGTACTTC. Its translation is CASSWGTVAYEQYF.

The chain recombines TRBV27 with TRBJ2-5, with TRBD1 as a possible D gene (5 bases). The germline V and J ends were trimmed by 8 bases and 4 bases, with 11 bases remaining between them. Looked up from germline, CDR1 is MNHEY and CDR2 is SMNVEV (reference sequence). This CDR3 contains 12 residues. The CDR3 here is CASGAQRETQYF. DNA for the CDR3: TGTGCCAGCGGGGCGCAGAGAGAGACCCAGTACTTC.

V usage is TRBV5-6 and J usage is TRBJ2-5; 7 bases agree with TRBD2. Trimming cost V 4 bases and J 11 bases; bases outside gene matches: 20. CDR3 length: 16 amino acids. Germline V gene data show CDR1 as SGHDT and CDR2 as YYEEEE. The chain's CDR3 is CASSNGEGLSYNEQYF. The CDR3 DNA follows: TGTGCCAGCAGCAATGGGGAGGGGCTTTCCTACAATGAGCAGTACTTC.

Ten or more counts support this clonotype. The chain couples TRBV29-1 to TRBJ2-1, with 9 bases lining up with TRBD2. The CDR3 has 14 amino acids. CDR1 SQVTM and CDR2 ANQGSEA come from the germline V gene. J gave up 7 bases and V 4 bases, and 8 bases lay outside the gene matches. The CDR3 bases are TGCAGCGTTGTATTGGCGGGAGGGAGGAATGAGCAGTTCTTC. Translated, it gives CSVVLAGGRNEQFF.

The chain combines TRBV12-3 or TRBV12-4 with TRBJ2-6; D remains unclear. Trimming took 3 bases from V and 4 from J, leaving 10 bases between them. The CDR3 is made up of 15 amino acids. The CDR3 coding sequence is TGTGCCAGCAGTTTTCGGGTGAGGGGGGCCAACGTCCTGACTTTC. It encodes CASSFRVRGANVLTF.

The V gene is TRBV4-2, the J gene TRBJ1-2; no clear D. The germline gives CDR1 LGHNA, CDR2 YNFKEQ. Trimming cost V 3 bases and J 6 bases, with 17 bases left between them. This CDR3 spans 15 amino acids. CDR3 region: CASSHPQEVLNGYTF. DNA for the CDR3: TGTGCCAGCAGCCATCCCCAGGAGGTTTTAAATGGCTACACCTTC.

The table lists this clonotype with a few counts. The CDR3 region has the DNA TGCGCCAGCAGCTGGAGGCGCCCACAAGAGACCCAGTACTTC. Its protein product is CASSWRRPQETQYF. The chain joins TRBV5-1 to TRBJ2-5; D is perhaps TRBD2 (5 bases). This CDR3 contains 14 residues. Between the trimmed V and J ends, which lost 3 bases and 2 bases, there was a span of 11 bases. The germline V gene encodes CDR1 SGHRS and CDR2 YFSETQ.

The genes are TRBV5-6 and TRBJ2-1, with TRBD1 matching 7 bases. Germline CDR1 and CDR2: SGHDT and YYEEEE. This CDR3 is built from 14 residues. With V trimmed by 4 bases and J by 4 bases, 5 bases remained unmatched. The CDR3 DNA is TGTGCCAGCAGCGTGGGACAGCCGTACAATGAGCAGTTCTTC. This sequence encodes CASSVGQPYNEQFF.

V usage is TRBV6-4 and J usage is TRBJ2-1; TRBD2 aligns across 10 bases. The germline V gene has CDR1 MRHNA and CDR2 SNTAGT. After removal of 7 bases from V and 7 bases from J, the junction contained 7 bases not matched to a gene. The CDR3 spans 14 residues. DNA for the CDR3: TGTGCCAGCATGGAGCGGGGGGGTTCGAATGAGCAGTTCTTC. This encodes CASMERGGSNEQFF.

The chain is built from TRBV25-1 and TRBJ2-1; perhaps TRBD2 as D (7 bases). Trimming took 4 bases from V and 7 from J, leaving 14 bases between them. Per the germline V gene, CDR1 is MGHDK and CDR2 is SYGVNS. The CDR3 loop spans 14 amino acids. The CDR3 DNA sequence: TGTGCCAGCAGTGCGGCGGGGGCCCGAAATGAGCAGTTCTTC. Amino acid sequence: CASSAAGARNEQFF.

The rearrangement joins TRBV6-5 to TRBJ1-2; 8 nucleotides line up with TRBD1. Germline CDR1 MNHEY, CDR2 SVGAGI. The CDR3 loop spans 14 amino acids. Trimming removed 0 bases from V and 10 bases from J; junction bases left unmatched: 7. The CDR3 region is CASSYSKRQGTYTF. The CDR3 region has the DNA TGTGCCAGCAGTTACTCGAAACGACAGGGGACCTACACCTTC.

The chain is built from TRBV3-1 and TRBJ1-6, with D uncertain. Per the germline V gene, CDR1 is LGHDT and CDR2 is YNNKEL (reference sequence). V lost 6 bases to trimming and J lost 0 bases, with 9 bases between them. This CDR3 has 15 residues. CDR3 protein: CASRHSTSYNSPLHF. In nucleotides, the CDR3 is TGTGCCAGCAGGCACAGTACCTCCTATAATTCACCCCTCCACTTT.

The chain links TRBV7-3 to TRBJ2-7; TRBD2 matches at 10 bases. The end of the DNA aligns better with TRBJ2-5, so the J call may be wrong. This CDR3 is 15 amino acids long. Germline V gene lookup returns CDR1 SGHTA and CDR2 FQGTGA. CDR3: CASSPGLAVPTTQYF. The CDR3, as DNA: TGTGCCAGCAGCCCCGGACTAGCGGTTCCGACGACCCAGTACTTC.

CDR3 nucleotide sequence: TGTGCCAGCAGTTACTCGCAGGGCCGAAGATATGGCTACACCTTC. Translating gives CASSYSQGRRYGYTF. The chain joins TRBV6-5 to TRBJ1-2; the D gene is possibly TRBD1 (5 bases). From germline, CDR1 is MNHEY and CDR2 SVGAGI. This CDR3 region has 15 residues. Trimming left V 0 bases short and J 5 bases short, with 13 bases between.